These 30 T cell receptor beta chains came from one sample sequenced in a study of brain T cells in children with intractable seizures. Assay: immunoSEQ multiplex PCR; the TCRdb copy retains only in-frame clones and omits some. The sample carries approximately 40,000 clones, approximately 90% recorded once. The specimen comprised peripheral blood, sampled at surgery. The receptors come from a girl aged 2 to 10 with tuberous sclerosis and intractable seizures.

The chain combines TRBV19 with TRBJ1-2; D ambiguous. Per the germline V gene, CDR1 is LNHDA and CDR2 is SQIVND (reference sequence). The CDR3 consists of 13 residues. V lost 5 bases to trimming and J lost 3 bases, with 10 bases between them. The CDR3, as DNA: TGTGCCAGTAGTTACAGACCGGACTATGGCTACACCTTC. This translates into CASSYRPDYGYTF.

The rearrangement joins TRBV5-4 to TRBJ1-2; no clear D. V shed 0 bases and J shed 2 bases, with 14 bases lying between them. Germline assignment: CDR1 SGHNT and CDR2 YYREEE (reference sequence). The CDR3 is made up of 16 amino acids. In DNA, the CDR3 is TGTGCCAGCAGCTTGGGGGGTTTAGCCACAAACTATGGCTACACCTTC. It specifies CASSLGGLATNYGYTF.

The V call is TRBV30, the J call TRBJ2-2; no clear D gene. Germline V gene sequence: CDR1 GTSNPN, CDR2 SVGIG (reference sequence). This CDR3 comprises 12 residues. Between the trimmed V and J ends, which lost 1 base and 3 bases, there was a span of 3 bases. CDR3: CAWSEDTGELFF. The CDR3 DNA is TGTGCCTGGAGTGAGGACACCGGGGAGCTGTTTTTT.

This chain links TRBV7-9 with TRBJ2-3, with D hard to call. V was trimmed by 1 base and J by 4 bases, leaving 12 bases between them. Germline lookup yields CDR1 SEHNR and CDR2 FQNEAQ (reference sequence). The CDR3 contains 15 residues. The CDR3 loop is CASSLDQRSADTQYF. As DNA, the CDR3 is TGTGCCAGCAGCTTAGACCAACGAAGTGCAGATACGCAGTATTTT.

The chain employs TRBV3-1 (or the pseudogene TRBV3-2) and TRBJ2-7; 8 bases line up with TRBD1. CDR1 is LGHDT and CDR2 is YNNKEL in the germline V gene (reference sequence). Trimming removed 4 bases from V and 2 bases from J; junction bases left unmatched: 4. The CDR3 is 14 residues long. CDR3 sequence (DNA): TGTGCCAGCAGCCTCAAGACAGGGGCCTACGAGCAGTACGTC. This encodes CASSLKTGAYEQYV.

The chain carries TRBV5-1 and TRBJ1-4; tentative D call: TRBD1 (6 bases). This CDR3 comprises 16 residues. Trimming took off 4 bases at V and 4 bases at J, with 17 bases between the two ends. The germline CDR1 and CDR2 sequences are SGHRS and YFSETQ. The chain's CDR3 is CASSLKPTGSNEKLFF. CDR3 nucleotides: TGCGCCAGCAGCCTTAAACCGACAGGAAGTAATGAAAAACTGTTTTTT. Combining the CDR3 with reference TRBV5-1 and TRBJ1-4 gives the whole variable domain KAGVTQTPRYLIKTRGQQVTLSCSPISGHRSVSWYQQTPGQGLQFLFEYFSETQRNKGNFPGRFSGRQFSNSRSEMNVSTLELGDSALYLCASSLKPTGSNEKLFFGSGTQLSVL.

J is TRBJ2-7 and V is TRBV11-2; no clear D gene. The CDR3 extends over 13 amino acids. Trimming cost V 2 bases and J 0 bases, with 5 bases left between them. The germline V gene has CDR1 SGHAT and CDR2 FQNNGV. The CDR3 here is CASSLYSSYEQYV. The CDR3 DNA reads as TGTGCCAGCAGCTTATACAGCTCCTACGAGCAGTACGTC.

The CDR3, as DNA: TGCGCCAGCAGCCAAGATTCCAGGACATCCTCCTATAATTCACCCCTCCACTTT. Translating gives CASSQDSRTSSYNSPLHF. The chain combines TRBV4-1 with TRBJ1-6; tentative D call: TRBD1 (5 bases). The CDR3 sequence is 18 residues long. From germline, CDR1 is MGHRA and CDR2 YSYEKL. Trimming left V 0 bases short and J 0 bases short, with 12 bases between.

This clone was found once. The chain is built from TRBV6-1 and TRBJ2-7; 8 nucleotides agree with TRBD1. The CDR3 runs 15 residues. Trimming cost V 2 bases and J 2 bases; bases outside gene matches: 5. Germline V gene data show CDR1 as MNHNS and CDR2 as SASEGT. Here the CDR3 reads CASSERQGSPYEQYV. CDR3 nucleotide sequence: TGTGCCAGCAGTGAACGACAGGGGAGCCCCTACGAGCAGTACGTC.

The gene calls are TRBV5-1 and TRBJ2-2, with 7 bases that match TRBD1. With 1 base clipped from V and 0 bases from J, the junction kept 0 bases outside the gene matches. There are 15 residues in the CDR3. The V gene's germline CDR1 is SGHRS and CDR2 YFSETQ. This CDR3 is CASSLTGANTGELFF. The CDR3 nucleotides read TGCGCCAGCAGCTTGACAGGGGCGAACACCGGGGAGCTGTTTTTT.

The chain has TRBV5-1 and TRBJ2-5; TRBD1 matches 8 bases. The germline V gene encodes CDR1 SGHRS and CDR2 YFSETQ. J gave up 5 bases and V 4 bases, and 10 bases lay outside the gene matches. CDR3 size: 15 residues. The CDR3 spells CASSLFGQGQETQYF. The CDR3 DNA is TGCGCCAGCAGCCTATTTGGACAGGGTCAGGAGACCCAGTACTTC.

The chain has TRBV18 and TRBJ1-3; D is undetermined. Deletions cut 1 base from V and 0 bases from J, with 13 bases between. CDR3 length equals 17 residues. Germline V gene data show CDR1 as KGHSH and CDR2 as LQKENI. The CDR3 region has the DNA TGTGCCAGCTCACCACTCGACGGCCAACTCTCTGGAAACACCATATATTTT. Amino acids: CASSPLDGQLSGNTIYF.

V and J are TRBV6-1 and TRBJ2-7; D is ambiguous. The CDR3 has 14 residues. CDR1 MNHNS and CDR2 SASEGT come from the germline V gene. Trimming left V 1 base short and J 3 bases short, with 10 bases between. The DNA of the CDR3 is TGTGCCAGCAGTGAAGTTGGGCAGAGCTACGAGCAGTACGTC. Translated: CASSEVGQSYEQYV.

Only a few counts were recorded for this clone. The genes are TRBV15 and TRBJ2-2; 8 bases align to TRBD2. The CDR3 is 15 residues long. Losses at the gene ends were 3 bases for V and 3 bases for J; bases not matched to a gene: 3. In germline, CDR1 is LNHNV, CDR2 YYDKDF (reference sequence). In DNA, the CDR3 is TGTGCCACCAGCAGGGGAGCGGGGGACACCGGGGAGCTGTTTTTT. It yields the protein CATSRGAGDTGELFF.

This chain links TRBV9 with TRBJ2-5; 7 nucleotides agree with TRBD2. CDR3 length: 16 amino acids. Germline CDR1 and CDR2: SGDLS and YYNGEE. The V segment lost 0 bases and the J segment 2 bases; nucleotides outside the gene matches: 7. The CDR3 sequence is CASSVGIGEGQETQYF. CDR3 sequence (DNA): TGTGCCAGCAGCGTAGGGATAGGGGAGGGGCAAGAGACCCAGTACTTC.

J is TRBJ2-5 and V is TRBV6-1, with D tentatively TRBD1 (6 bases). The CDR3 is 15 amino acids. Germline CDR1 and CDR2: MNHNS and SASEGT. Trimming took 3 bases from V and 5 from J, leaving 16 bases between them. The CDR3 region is CASSEMTGDSETQYF. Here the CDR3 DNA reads TGTGCCAGCAGTGAGATGACAGGCGATAGTGAGACCCAGTACTTC.

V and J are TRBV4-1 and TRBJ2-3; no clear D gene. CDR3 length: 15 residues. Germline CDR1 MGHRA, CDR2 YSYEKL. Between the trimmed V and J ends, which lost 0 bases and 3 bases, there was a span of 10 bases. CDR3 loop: CASSQELVVTDTQYF. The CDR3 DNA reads TGCGCCAGCAGCCAAGAATTAGTTGTAACAGATACGCAGTATTTT.

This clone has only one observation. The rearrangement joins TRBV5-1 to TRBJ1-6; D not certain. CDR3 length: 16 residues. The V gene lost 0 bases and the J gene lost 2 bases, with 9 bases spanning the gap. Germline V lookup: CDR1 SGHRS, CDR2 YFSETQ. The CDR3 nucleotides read TGCGCCAGCAGCTTGGATGGCAGCGCCTATAATTCACCCCTCCACTTT. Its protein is CASSLDGSAYNSPLHF.

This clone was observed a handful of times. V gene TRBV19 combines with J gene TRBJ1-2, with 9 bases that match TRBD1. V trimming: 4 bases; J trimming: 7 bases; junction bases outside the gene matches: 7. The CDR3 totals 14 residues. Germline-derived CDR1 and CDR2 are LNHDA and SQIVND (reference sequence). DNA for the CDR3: TGTGCCAGTAGTAGGGAACAGGGGGCGATTGGCTACACCTTC. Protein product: CASSREQGAIGYTF.

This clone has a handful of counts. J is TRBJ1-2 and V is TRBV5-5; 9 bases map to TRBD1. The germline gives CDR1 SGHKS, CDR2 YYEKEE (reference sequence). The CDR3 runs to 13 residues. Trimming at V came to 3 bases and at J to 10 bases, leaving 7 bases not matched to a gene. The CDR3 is CASSSGTGNIYTF. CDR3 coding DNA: TGTGCCAGCAGCTCTGGGACAGGGAATATCTACACCTTC.

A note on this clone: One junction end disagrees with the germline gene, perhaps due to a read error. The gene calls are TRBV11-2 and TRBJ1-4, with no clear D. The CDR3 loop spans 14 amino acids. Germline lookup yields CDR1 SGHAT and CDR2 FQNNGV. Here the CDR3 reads CASSLGGFGEKLFF. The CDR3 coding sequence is TGTGCCAGCAGTTTAGGAGGGTTTGGAGAAAAACTGTTTTTT.

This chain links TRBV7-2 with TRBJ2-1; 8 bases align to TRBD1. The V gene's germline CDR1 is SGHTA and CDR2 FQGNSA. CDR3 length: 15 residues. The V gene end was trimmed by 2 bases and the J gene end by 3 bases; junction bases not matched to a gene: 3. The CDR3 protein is CASSLRDRIYNEQFF. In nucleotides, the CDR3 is TGTGCCAGCAGCTTACGGGACAGGATCTACAATGAGCAGTTCTTC.

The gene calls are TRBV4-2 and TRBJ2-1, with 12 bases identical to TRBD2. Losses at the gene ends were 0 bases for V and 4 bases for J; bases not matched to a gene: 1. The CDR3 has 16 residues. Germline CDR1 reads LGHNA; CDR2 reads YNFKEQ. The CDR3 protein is CASSQDTSGGYNEQFF. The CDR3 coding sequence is TGTGCCAGCAGCCAAGATACTAGCGGGGGGTACAATGAGCAGTTCTTC.

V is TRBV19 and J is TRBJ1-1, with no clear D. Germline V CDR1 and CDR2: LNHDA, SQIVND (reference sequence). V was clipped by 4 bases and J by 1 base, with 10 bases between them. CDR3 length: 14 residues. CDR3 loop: CASSNRRSNTEAFF. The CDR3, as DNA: TGTGCCAGTAGTAATCGGAGGTCGAACACTGAAGCTTTCTTT. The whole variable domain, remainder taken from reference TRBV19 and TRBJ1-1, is DGGITQSPKYLFRKEGQNVTLSCEQNLNHDAMYWYRQDPGQGLRLIYYSQIVNDFQKGDIAEGYSVSREKKESFPLTVTSAQKNPTAFYLCASSNRRSNTEAFFGQGTRLTVV.

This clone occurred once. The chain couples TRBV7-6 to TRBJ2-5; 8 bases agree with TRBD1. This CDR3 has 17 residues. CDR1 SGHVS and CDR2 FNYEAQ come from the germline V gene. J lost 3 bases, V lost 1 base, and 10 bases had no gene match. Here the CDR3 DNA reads TGTGCCAGCAGCTTAGAGACCGACAGGGGTCCAGAAGAGACCCAGTACTTC. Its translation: CASSLETDRGPEETQYF.

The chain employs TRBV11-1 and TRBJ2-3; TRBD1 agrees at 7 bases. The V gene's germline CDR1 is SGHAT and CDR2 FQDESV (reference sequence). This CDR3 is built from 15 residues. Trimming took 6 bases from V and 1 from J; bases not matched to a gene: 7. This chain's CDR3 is CASRGDRAGTDTQYF. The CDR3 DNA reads TGTGCCAGCAGAGGAGACAGGGCCGGCACAGATACGCAGTATTTT.

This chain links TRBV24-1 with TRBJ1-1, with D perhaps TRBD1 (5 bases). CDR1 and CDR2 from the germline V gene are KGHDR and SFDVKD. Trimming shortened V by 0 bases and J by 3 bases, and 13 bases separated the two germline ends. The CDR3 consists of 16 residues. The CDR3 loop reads CATSDLVLGGDTEAFF. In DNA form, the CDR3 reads TGTGCCACCAGTGATTTGGTATTGGGGGGTGACACTGAAGCTTTCTTT.

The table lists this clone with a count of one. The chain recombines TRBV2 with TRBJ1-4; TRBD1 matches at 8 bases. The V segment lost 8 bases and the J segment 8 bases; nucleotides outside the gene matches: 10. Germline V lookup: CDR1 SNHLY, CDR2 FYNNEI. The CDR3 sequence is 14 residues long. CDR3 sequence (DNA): TGTGCCAGCTCCAATTCGGCAGGGGGCGAAAAACTGTTTTTT. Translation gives CASSNSAGGEKLFF.

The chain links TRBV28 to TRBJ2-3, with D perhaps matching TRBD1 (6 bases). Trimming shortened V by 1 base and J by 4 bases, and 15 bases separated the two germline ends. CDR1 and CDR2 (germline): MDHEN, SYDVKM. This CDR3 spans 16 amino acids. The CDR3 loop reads CASSLYTGNFPDTQYF. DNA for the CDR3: TGTGCCAGCAGTTTATATACAGGGAATTTCCCAGATACGCAGTATTTT.

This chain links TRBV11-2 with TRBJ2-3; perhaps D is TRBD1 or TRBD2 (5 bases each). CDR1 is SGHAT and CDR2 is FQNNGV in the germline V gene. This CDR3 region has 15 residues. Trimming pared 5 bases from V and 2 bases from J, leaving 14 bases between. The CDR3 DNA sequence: TGTGCCAGCAGCCACGACGGGGCGGTCACAGATACGCAGTATTTT. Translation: CASSHDGAVTDTQYF.